These T cell receptor beta chains were read from a single sample in a study of shared clonotypes between healthy human individuals. TCRdb keeps only in-frame clones here, not all; method: immunoSEQ multiplex PCR. This table has some 1,900,000 clones, 85% to 95% appearing once. The sample comprised naive CD8+ T cells sorted from blood. The receptor set was obtained from a man younger than 35 in good health. CDR3s include the opening cysteine and the closing phenylalanine or tryptophan. Each record gives: D gene, V gene, clone size, J gene, CDR3 protein, CDR3 DNA. A D gene is named only where the DNA matches it firmly. Size is stated for part of the rows, as once, few or many counts, or as a class when the clone is expanded.

NA	TRBV2	NA	TRBJ1-5	CASSPGEGVFNQPQHF	TGTGCCAGCTCCCCCGGGGAAGGGGTATTCAATCAGCCCCAGCATTTT
TRBD2	TRBV14	NA	TRBJ2-1	CASSQPGLAGGNEQFF	TGTGCCAGCAGCCAACCGGGACTAGCGGGAGGCAATGAGCAGTTCTTC
NA	TRBV5-4	few	TRBJ1-6	CASSFGGGNSPLHF	TGTGCCAGCAGCTTTGGTGGGGGGAATTCACCCCTCCACTTT
TRBD2	TRBV5-1	NA	TRBJ2-5	CASSLRLAAQETQYF	TGCGCCAGCAGCTTGAGACTAGCGGCGCAAGAGACCCAGTACTTC
NA	TRBV29-1	NA	TRBJ1-1	CSVEVSGKGAFF	TGCAGCGTTGAAGTATCAGGGAAGGGAGCTTTCTTT
NA	TRBV27	few	TRBJ1-2	CASSFGEGYGYTF	TGTGCCAGCAGTTTCGGGGAGGGCTATGGCTACACCTTC
TRBD2	TRBV15	once	TRBJ2-3	CATSRRTSTDTQYF	TGTGCCACCAGCAGAAGGACTAGTACAGATACGCAGTATTTT
NA	TRBV28	NA	TRBJ2-2	CASSWEGELFF	TGTGCCAGCAGTTGGGAGGGGGAGCTGTTTTTT
TRBD1	TRBV9	NA	TRBJ1-6	CASSAHLGQGDNSPLHF	TGTGCCAGCAGCGCCCACTTGGGTCAGGGGGATAATTCACCCCTCCACTTT
NA	TRBV9	once	TRBJ1-1	CASSVDGELGEAFF	TGTGCCAGCAGCGTAGATGGGGAGTTGGGTGAAGCTTTCTTT
NA	TRBV21-1	NA	TRBJ2-7	CASSNALGADAYEQYF	TGTGCCAGCAGCAATGCCCTTGGGGCGGATGCCTACGAGCAGTACTTC